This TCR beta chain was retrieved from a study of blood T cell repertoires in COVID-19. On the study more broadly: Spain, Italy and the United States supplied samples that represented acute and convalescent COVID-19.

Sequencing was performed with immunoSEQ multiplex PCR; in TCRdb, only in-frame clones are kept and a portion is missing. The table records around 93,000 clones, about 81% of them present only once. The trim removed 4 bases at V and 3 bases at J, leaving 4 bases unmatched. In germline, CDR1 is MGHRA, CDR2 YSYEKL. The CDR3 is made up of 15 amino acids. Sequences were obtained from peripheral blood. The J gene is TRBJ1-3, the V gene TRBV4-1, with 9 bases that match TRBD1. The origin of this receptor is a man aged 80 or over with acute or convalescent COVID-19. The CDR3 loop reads CASSPGTGSGNTIYF. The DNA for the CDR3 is TGCGCCAGCAGCCCCGGGACAGGGAGTGGAAACACCATATATTTT.